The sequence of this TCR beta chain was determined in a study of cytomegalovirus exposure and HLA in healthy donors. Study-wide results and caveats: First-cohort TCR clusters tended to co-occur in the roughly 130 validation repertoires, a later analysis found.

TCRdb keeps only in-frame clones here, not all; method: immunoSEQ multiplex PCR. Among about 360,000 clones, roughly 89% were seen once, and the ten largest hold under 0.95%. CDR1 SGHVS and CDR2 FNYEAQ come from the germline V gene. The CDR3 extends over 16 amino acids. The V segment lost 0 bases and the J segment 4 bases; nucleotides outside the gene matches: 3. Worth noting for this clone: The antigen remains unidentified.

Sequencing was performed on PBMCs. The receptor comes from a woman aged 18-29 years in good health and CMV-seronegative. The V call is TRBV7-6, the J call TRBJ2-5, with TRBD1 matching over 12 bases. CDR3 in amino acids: CASSLAGQGAGETQYF. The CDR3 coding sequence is TGTGCCAGCAGCTTAGCGGGACAGGGGGCCGGAGAGACCCAGTACTTC.